This T cell receptor beta chain is drawn from a study of control samples from healthy donors and cancer patients. This clone was recorded once. The CDR3 extends over 16 amino acids. The V end was cut by 2 bases, the J end by 4 bases, with 18 bases between. Per germline, CDR1 ENHRY and CDR2 SYGVKD. Assay: immunoSEQ multiplex PCR; the TCRdb copy retains only in-frame clones and omits some. The data contain roughly 90,000 clones, roughly 89% of them seen just once; the ten biggest clones take up about 8.6%. Sequenced: PBMCs. The receptor's source is a woman aged 45-59 years with colorectal cancer. The gene calls are TRBV10-3 and TRBJ2-7; D ambiguous. As DNA, the CDR3 is TGTGCCATCAGTGAGATTATGGGGAACTCACTATACGAGCAGTACGTC. Translating gives CAISEIMGNSLYEQYV.